This T cell receptor (beta chain) was sequenced in a study of PD-L1 blockade in urothelial cancer. Comments on this clone: Its matching antigen is unknown.

Looked up from germline, CDR1 is SGHVS and CDR2 is FNYEAQ. The CDR3 extends over 14 amino acids. The trim removed 3 bases at V and 7 bases at J, leaving 5 bases unmatched. Some clones are missing from TCRdb's copy, which holds only in-frame ones; the method was immunoSEQ multiplex PCR. The sample has tens of thousands of clones, more than 35% seen once. Study outcomes and limitations: Each patient contributed one FFPE tumor sample, not taken right before treatment.

Sequencing used tumor tissue, obtained before atezolizumab (anti-PD-L1) treatment. The chain is built from TRBV7-6 and TRBJ2-4, with 8 bases matching TRBD1. The clonotype originates from a man aged 55 to 70 with urothelial cancer. CDR3 amino acids: CASSFSGGANIQYF. CDR3 DNA sequence: TGTGCCAGCAGCTTCTCAGGGGGCGCGAACATTCAGTACTTC.